The present entry profiles one TCR beta chain with its context. Generated by immunoSEQ multiplex PCR, the TCRdb table keeps only in-frame clones and is missing some. The repertoire has under 110,000 clones, around 89% of them found once; the top ten carry 7.8%. Trimming pared 3 bases from V and 0 bases from J, leaving 8 bases between. This CDR3 has 13 residues. Germline assignment: CDR1 DFQATT and CDR2 SNEGSKA (reference sequence). These data come from a study of control samples from healthy donors and cancer patients. The J gene is TRBJ1-1, the V gene TRBV20-1; D gene uncertain. This sequence originates from a man aged 30-40 years in good health. Sequenced sample: blood. CDR3 in DNA: TGCAGTGCTAGTAATACCTTGAACACTGAAGCTTTCTTT. Its translation: CSASNTLNTEAFF.